Each of the 12 T cell receptor beta chains below was sequenced from the same sample in a study of cytomegalovirus exposure and HLA in healthy donors. Vbeta (60) and Jbeta (13) primers were used in the PCR. Clones were read by immunoSEQ multiplex PCR, and TCRdb kept only the in-frame ones, dropping some. Among about 130,000 clones listed, roughly four fifths were seen once. Specimen: PBMCs. The receptor set was obtained from a man aged 25-45 years in good health and CMV-seronegative.

As to this clone: The final CDR3 position lacks the conserved phenylalanine or tryptophan, pointing to a likely read error. The DNA is omitted, as the CDR3 cannot be located on it reliably, and the CDR3 follows TCRdb's listing. The chain has TRBV6-6 and TRBJ2-7; the table's D call of TRBD1 was not tested on the DNA. Germline V gene lookup returns CDR1 MNHNY and CDR2 SVGAGI (reference sequence). Inclusive of both ends, the CDR3 amounts to 13 amino acids. The CDR3 region is CASSTQQWGPTLS.

The chain carries TRBV30 and TRBJ2-6; 9 bases line up with TRBD2. This CDR3 has 18 amino acids. J lost 4 bases, V lost 5 bases, and 15 bases had no gene match. Germline V lookup: CDR1 GTSNPN, CDR2 SVGIG (reference sequence). CDR3 coding DNA: TGTGCCTGGCTTGGCGGGGGGGCCACAGGTTTCGGGGCCAACGTCCTGACTTTC. This codes for CAWLGGGATGFGANVLTF.

The J gene is TRBJ2-4, the V gene TRBV5-1; 10 bases line up with TRBD2. CDR1 is SGHRS and CDR2 is YFSETQ in the germline V gene. This CDR3 is built from 18 residues. V dropped 1 base and J dropped 6; count of bases not matched to a gene: 13. This chain's CDR3 is CASSLLYLAGAHRNIQYF. CDR3 nucleotides: TGCGCCAGCAGCTTGTTGTATCTAGCGGGAGCCCATAGAAACATTCAGTACTTC.

The chain couples TRBV9 to TRBJ2-3; TRBD2 might be the D (6 bases). CDR3 length: 14 amino acids. CDR1 SGDLS and CDR2 YYNGEE come from the germline V gene. V was cut by 3 bases and J by 2 bases, with 10 bases left in between. The CDR3 sequence: CASSAGDFTDTQYF. CDR3 DNA sequence: TGTGCCAGCAGCGCCGGGGACTTCACAGATACGCAGTATTTT.

This clone occurred once. This chain connects TRBV27 to TRBJ2-7; TRBD1 aligns across 9 bases. CDR1 MNHEY and CDR2 SMNVEV come from the germline V gene (reference sequence). The CDR3 sequence is 15 residues long. The J segment lost 3 bases and the V segment lost 2 bases, leaving 5 bases of the junction unmatched. The CDR3 loop reads CASSLAGQGDYEQYF. CDR3 bases: TGTGCCAGCAGTTTAGCGGGACAGGGAGACTACGAGCAGTACTTC.

The chain employs TRBV7-3 and TRBJ2-3, with TRBD1 matching over 8 bases. V dropped 11 bases and J dropped 4; count of bases not matched to a gene: 11. CDR3 length: 14 amino acids. Germline lookup yields CDR1 SGHTA and CDR2 FQGTGA. The CDR3 nucleotides read TGTGCCCCCAACCCCAGGGGGCTATCAGATACGCAGTATTTT. Its protein is CAPNPRGLSDTQYF.

The rearrangement links TRBV29-1 to TRBJ2-2; D is uncertain. Germline-derived CDR1 and CDR2 are SQVTM and ANQGSEA. This CDR3 has 13 amino acids. The V and J ends lost 4 bases and 1 base respectively, with 7 bases between them. CDR3 DNA: TGCAGCGTTGTCAGACAGAACACCGGGGAGCTGTTTTTT. Translation gives CSVVRQNTGELFF.

The V and J genes are TRBV18 and TRBJ2-7; possible D gene TRBD1, 6 bases. Looked up from germline, CDR1 is KGHSH and CDR2 is LQKENI. Trimming cost V 5 bases and J 2 bases, with 13 bases left between them. CDR3 size: 14 residues. CDR3 protein: CASSSRTAPYEQYF. The CDR3 region has the DNA TGTGCCAGCTCATCCAGGACAGCCCCCTACGAGCAGTACTTC.

The chain is built from TRBV28 and TRBJ2-7; 8 bases are a match to TRBD2. The CDR3 consists of 15 residues. Per germline, CDR1 MDHEN and CDR2 SYDVKM. J lost 1 base, V lost 6 bases, and 8 bases had no gene match. Written as DNA, the CDR3 is TGTGCCAGCAGGATAGCGGGACTCTTATCCTACGAGCAGTACTTC. Amino acid sequence: CASRIAGLLSYEQYF.

The sample holds a few counts of this clone. The J gene is TRBJ1-2, the V gene TRBV28, with TRBD1 as a possible D gene (5 bases). The CDR3 is 14 residues long. Germline V gene lookup returns CDR1 MDHEN and CDR2 SYDVKM. V gave up 4 bases and J gave up 8 bases, with 17 bases separating them. The CDR3 DNA is TGTGCCAGCAGTTCATTAACAGGAAGGCGCGGCTACACCTTC. It specifies CASSSLTGRRGYTF.

In this sample, this clone turned up a few times. V and J are TRBV19 and TRBJ1-1; the match to TRBD1 covers 7 bases. The trim removed 3 bases at V and 0 bases at J, leaving 4 bases unmatched. The CDR3 has 15 residues. Germline V gives CDR1 LNHDA, CDR2 SQIVND (reference sequence). CDR3 coding DNA: TGTGCCAGTAGTATTTCAGGGGGGTTGAACACTGAAGCTTTCTTT. This encodes CASSISGGLNTEAFF.

This clone has only one observation. The chain couples TRBV5-1 to TRBJ2-7, with 9 bases fitting TRBD1. The CDR3 is 14 amino acids. With 3 bases clipped from V and 2 bases from J, the junction kept 3 bases outside the gene matches. The germline CDR1 and CDR2 sequences are SGHRS and YFSETQ. The CDR3 DNA reads TGCGCCAGCAGCTCGGGACAGGGTCCCTACGAGCAGTACTTC. Its protein product is CASSSGQGPYEQYF.